This paragraph covers one TCR beta chain sequence. What it recognizes is unknown. The data are from a study of cytomegalovirus exposure and HLA in healthy donors. Notes on the study in general: TCR beta V- and J-gene trimming was later associated with a missense DCLRE1C variant. In an earlier analysis, most TCR beta V segments were productive about 87% or about 30% of the time. Analyses of presence/absence relied on an assumption of roughly uniform sequencing depth across donors. Most of the CMV-associated TCR beta chains (in a later analysis) appeared to be HLA-restricted.

Trimming left V 5 bases short and J 5 bases short, with 14 bases between. Per the germline V gene, CDR1 is LNHDA and CDR2 is SQIVND (reference sequence). The CDR3 is 14 residues long. PCR primers comprised 60 Vbeta and 13 Jbeta primers. Method: immunoSEQ multiplex PCR; TCRdb's copy keeps in-frame clones and lacks some. The sample records about 130,000 clones, about 78% being singletons. The TCR comes from a human donor in good health. The chain carries TRBV19 and TRBJ2-3; D perhaps matches TRBD2 (6 bases). The source material was PBMCs. The CDR3 reads CASSARRAGDTQYF. The CDR3 DNA is TGTGCCAGTAGTGCACGGAGGGCCGGAGATACGCAGTATTTT.